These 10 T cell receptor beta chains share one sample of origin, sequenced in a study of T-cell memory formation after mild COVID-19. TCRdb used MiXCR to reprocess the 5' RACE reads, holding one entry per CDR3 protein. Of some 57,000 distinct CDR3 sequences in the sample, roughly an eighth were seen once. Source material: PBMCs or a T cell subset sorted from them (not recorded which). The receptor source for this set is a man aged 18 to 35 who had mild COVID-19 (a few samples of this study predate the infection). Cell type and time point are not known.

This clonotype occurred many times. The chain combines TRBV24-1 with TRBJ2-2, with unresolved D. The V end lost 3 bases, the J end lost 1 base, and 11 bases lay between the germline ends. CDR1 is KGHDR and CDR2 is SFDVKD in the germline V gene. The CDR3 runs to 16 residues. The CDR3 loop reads CATSDLGPGNTGELFF. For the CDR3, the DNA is TGTGCCACCAGTGATCTAGGCCCCGGGAACACCGGGGAGCTGTTTTTT.

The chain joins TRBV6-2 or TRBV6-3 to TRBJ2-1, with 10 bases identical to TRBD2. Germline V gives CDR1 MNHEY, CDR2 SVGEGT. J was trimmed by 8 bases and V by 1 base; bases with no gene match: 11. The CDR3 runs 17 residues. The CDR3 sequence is CASSYFPVAGGDYEQFF. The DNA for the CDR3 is TGTGCCAGCAGTTACTTTCCGGTAGCGGGGGGCGACTATGAGCAGTTCTTC.

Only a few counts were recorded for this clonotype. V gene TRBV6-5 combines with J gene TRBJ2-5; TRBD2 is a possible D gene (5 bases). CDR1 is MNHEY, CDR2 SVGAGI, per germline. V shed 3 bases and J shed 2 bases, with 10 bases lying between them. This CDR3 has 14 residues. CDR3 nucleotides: TGTGCCAGCAGTTATGAGGGCTATCAAGAGACCCAGTACTTC. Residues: CASSYEGYQETQYF.

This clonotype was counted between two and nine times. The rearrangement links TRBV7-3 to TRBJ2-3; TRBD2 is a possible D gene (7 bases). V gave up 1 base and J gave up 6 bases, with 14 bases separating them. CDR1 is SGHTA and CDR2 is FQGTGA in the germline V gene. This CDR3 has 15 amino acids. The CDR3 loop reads CASSLNGGRADTQYF. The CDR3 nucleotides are TGTGCCAGCAGCTTAAACGGGGGGCGGGCGGATACGCAGTATTTT.

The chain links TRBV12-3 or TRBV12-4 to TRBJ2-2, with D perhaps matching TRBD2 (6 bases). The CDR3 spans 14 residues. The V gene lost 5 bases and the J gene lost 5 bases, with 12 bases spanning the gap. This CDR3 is CASSVTRVTGELFF. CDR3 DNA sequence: TGTGCCAGCAGTGTGACTAGGGTGACCGGGGAGCTGTTTTTT.

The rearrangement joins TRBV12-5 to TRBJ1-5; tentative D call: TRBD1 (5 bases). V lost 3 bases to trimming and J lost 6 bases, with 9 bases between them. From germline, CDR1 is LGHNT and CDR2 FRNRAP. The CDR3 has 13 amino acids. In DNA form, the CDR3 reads TGTGCTAGTGGTTTCGGCGGGGGTCAGCCCCAGCATTTT. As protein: CASGFGGGQPQHF.

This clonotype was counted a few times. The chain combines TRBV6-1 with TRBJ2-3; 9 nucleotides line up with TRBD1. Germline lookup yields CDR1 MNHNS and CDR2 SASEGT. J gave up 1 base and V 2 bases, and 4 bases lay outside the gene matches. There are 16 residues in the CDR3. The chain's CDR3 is CASSERGQGGTDTQYF. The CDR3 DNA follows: TGTGCCAGCAGTGAAAGGGGACAGGGCGGCACAGATACGCAGTATTTT.

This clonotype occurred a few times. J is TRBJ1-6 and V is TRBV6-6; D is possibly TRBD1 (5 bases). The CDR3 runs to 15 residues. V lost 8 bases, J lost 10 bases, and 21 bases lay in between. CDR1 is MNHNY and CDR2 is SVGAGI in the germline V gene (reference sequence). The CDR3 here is CASAHLLGGRSPLHF. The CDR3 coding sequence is TGTGCCAGCGCCCACTTGTTGGGGGGGAGGTCACCCCTCCACTTT.

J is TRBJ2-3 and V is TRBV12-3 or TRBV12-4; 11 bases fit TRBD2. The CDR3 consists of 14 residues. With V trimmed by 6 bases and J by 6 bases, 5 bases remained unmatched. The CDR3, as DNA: TGTGCCAGCAGAAACCCTAGCGGGGGGGATACGCAGTATTTT. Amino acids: CASRNPSGGDTQYF.

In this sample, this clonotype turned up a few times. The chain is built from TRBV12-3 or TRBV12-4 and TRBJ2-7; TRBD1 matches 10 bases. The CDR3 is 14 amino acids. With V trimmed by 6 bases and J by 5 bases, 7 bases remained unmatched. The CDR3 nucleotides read TGTGCCAGCAGAAGGACAGGGGGAGGAGACGAGCAGTACTTC. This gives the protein CASRRTGGGDEQYF.